This TCR beta chain is from a study of human T cells and chemical hapten exposure. TCRdb re-analysed the RACE reads in MiXCR, keeping a single row per CDR3 protein. The repertoire holds 80,000 to 95,000 distinct CDR3 sequences, with 9.5% to 13% as singletons. In regard to this clonotype: Antigen: not known.

The time point denotes: patch test 2, 6 weeks after DPC sensitization. As for treatment: therapeutic diphenylcyclopropenone sensitization with weekly scalp DPC. Someone pulled total RNA out of unfractionated whole blood. Overall study findings and caveats: Controls had significantly fewer large CDR3 similarity clusters than were formed by expanded TCRs.

The TCR comes from a man younger than 30 with alopecia areata. Some clones in this sample may be carry-over from other donors' samples. Here the sequenced sample was whole blood, taken in connection with sensitization to the hapten diphenylcyclopropenone (DPC).

The CDR3, as DNA: TGTGCCAGCAGCTTCCACGACGAGGGTTCGGTGACCAAAAACATTCAGTACTTC. Its translation is CASSFHDEGSVTKNIQYF. The chain has TRBV11-2 and TRBJ2-4, with D tentatively TRBD2 (5 bases). CDR3 size: 18 residues. Trimming took 3 bases from V and 2 from J, leaving 20 bases between them. Per germline, CDR1 SGHAT and CDR2 FQNNGV.